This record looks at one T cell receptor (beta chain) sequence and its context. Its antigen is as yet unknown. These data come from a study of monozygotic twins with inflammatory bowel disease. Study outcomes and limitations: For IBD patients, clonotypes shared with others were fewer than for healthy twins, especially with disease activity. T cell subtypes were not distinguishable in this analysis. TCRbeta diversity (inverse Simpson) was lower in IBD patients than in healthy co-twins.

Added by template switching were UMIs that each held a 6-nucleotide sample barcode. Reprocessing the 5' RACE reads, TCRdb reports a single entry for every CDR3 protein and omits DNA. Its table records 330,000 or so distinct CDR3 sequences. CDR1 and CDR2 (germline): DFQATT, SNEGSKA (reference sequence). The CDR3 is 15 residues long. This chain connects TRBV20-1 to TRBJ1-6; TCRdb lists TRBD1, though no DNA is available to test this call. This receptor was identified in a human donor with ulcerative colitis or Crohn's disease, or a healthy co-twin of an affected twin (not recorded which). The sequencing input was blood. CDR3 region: CSARPPGPYNSPLHF.